This T cell receptor beta chain was found in a study of technical replicates of blood from a few donors. The CDR3 has 14 residues. The V segment lost 4 bases and the J segment 3 bases; nucleotides outside the gene matches: 6. The germline gives CDR1 SGHTS, CDR2 YDEGEE. Sequencing used immunoSEQ multiplex PCR; TCRdb keeps in-frame clones, though not all of them. The sample has 79,000 or so clones; 96% are singletons. The sample holds one count of this clone. This sequence originates from a human donor in good health. This rearrangement joins TRBV5-8 to TRBJ2-7; 8 nucleotides line up with TRBD1. Sequenced sample: T cells isolated from PBMCs. The CDR3 here is CASSAVGTGYEQYF. The CDR3, as DNA: TGTGCCAGCAGCGCGGTCGGGACAGGCTACGAGCAGTACTTC.